These T cell receptor beta chains were read from a single sample in a study of T cells expressing NK-cell markers. TCRdb reprocessed the 5' RACE reads; each CDR3 protein has one entry and no DNA is given. Seen in this sample are 250,000 or so distinct CDR3 sequences; the ten most common clones hold roughly 4.2%. Sequencing was done on a sample of blood T cells: a sorted CD56 or NKG2C T cell subset, CD4+ or CD8+ T cells, or bulk PBMC T cells (not recorded which). These receptors came from a woman between 18 and 75 years old in good health. The CDR3 runs from the conserved cysteine through the conserved F or W.

v_gene: TRBV10-3
j_gene: TRBJ1-4
CDR3aa: CAISVSGAEEKLFF

v_gene: TRBV20-1
j_gene: TRBJ1-2
CDR3aa: CTGPATNYGYTF

v_gene: TRBV2
j_gene: TRBJ2-5
CDR3aa: CASSEDGVETQYF

v_gene: TRBV3-1
j_gene: TRBJ1-5
CDR3aa: CASTPGTGRQPQHF

v_gene: TRBV11-2
j_gene: TRBJ1-5
CDR3aa: CASSLVRGTPYSNQPQHF

v_gene: TRBV9
j_gene: TRBJ2-5
CDR3aa: CASSVADRGPDTQYF

v_gene: TRBV20-1
j_gene: TRBJ2-3
CDR3aa: CSARAAGPSTDTQYF

v_gene: TRBV10-2
j_gene: TRBJ2-4
CDR3aa: CASSPGLAKNIQYF

v_gene: TRBV5-6
j_gene: TRBJ2-7
CDR3aa: CASSLSGLAGVEQYF

v_gene: TRBV20-1
j_gene: TRBJ1-5
CDR3aa: CSARAGQDGQPQHF

v_gene: TRBV24-1
j_gene: TRBJ2-7
CDR3aa: CATSETGQSYEQYF

v_gene: TRBV6-1
j_gene: TRBJ1-5
CDR3aa: CASSPDRGRGNQPQHF

v_gene: TRBV4-3
j_gene: TRBJ2-5
CDR3aa: CASSQRGGQTETQYF

v_gene: TRBV27
j_gene: TRBJ2-1
CDR3aa: CASSQTGGSSYNEQFF

v_gene: TRBV12-3/TRBV12-4
j_gene: TRBJ2-2
CDR3aa: CASSFPGVNTGELFF

v_gene: TRBV6-2/TRBV6-3
j_gene: TRBJ2-6
CDR3aa: CASSYSIGQGETGANVLTF

v_gene: TRBV5-1
j_gene: TRBJ2-3
CDR3aa: CASSLWDTQYF

v_gene: TRBV12-3/TRBV12-4
j_gene: TRBJ2-3
CDR3aa: CASSLGTSGTDTQYF

v_gene: TRBV15
j_gene: TRBJ2-5
CDR3aa: CATSPDLQETQYF

v_gene: TRBV12-3/TRBV12-4
j_gene: TRBJ1-3
CDR3aa: CASSFSGNTIYF

v_gene: TRBV3-1
j_gene: TRBJ1-4
CDR3aa: CASSRDVEKLFF

v_gene: TRBV6-1
j_gene: TRBJ2-2
CDR3aa: CASSRRTSGTGELFF

v_gene: TRBV4-3
j_gene: TRBJ1-2
CDR3aa: CASSQDVLSGPGSDYTF

v_gene: TRBV12-3/TRBV12-4
j_gene: TRBJ2-5
CDR3aa: CASSPYAGRETQYF

v_gene: TRBV20-1
j_gene: TRBJ1-1
CDR3aa: CSARWGGKTEAFF

v_gene: TRBV20-1
j_gene: TRBJ1-2
CDR3aa: CSARVRSGYTF

v_gene: TRBV7-2
j_gene: TRBJ1-1
CDR3aa: CASTGGGAANTEAFF

v_gene: TRBV5-1
j_gene: TRBJ2-7
CDR3aa: CASSLDVSGDLRGGYEQYF

v_gene: TRBV7-9
j_gene: TRBJ2-7
CDR3aa: CASSLEGGASYEQYF

v_gene: TRBV27
j_gene: TRBJ2-7
CDR3aa: CASSLSRGPPYEQYF

v_gene: TRBV30
j_gene: TRBJ2-1
CDR3aa: CAWSQGPGLAGGINEQFF

v_gene: TRBV20-1
j_gene: TRBJ2-1
CDR3aa: CSLGGGAPNEQFF

v_gene: TRBV12-3/TRBV12-4
j_gene: TRBJ1-1
CDR3aa: CASSWVRTEAFF

v_gene: TRBV4-2
j_gene: TRBJ2-3
CDR3aa: CASSPESASTDTQYF

v_gene: TRBV19
j_gene: TRBJ2-7
CDR3aa: CASSDRGGPYEQYF

v_gene: TRBV19
j_gene: TRBJ2-5
CDR3aa: CASNIRAGETQYF

v_gene: TRBV7-9
j_gene: TRBJ2-6
CDR3aa: CASSRDGSGANVLTF

v_gene: TRBV6-2/TRBV6-3
j_gene: TRBJ2-1
CDR3aa: CASSLTGGTYNEQFF

v_gene: TRBV9
j_gene: TRBJ2-2
CDR3aa: CASSATGTNTGELFF

v_gene: TRBV20-1
j_gene: TRBJ2-5
CDR3aa: CSARDLVSAKQETQYF

v_gene: TRBV6-1
j_gene: TRBJ2-7
CDR3aa: CASSLKALQGTEQYF

v_gene: TRBV7-2
j_gene: TRBJ2-2
CDR3aa: CASTPATAGPIGELFF

v_gene: TRBV20-1
j_gene: TRBJ2-2
CDR3aa: CSATDRGRWDGELFF

v_gene: TRBV7-2
j_gene: TRBJ2-7
CDR3aa: CASSLDFGSYEQYF

v_gene: TRBV7-6
j_gene: TRBJ2-7
CDR3aa: CASSSSSAGTPYEQYF

v_gene: TRBV27
j_gene: TRBJ1-6
CDR3aa: CASSRQSSYNSPLHF

v_gene: TRBV18
j_gene: TRBJ2-3
CDR3aa: CASSPTGVTTDTQYF

v_gene: TRBV12-3/TRBV12-4
j_gene: TRBJ1-1
CDR3aa: CASSPLEGRTEAFF

v_gene: TRBV12-3/TRBV12-4
j_gene: TRBJ2-3
CDR3aa: CASSLALSGGDTQYF